Detailed here is one T cell receptor beta chain. The antigen remains undetermined. V lost 1 base and J lost 7, with 20 bases in between. CDR3 length: 16 residues. Germline CDR1 SGHAT, CDR2 FQNNGV. These data come from a study of cytomegalovirus exposure and HLA in healthy donors. The PCR ran on 60 Vbeta and 13 Jbeta primers. Measured with immunoSEQ multiplex PCR; TCRdb has only the in-frame clones, and not every one. The data contain about 110,000 clones, roughly 80% of them singletons. Notes on the study in general: Accurate HLA-A and HLA-B prediction from TCR beta sequences was reported for most subjects. Judged likely to be a sequencing artifact was a cluster of highly shared sequence variants. Later genetic work tied a missense DCLRE1C variant to beta-chain V and J trimming.

Source material: PBMCs. The chain joins TRBV11-2 to TRBJ2-7; D is perhaps TRBD2 (5 bases). The origin of this receptor is a man aged 25-45 years in good health and CMV-seronegative. The CDR3 region is CASSLGASPSAEEQYF. CDR3 DNA sequence: TGTGCCAGCAGCTTAGGGGCTAGCCCCAGCGCTGAGGAGCAGTACTTC. Full variable domain (rest looked up from reference TRBV11-2 and TRBJ2-7): EAGVAQSPRYKIIEKRQSVAFWCNPISGHATLYWYQQILGQGPKLLIQFQNNGVVDDSQLPKDRFSAERLKGVDSTLKIQPAKLEDSAVYLCASSLGASPSAEEQYFGPGTRLTVT.